The next 6 T cell receptor beta chains were all read from a single sample in a study of T cell responses to AZD1222 COVID-19 vaccine. Profiled with immunoSEQ multiplex PCR; TCRdb holds only in-frame clones, not every one. The repertoire holds 150,000 or so clones, with 75% to 90% as singletons. The sequencing used peripheral blood, collected 28 days after the second dose of the MenACWY control vaccine. The receptors stem from an adult who received the MenACWY meningococcal vaccine as a control.

The chain joins TRBV7-2 to TRBJ2-7; D is perhaps TRBD2 (6 bases). Germline lookup yields CDR1 SGHTA and CDR2 FQGNSA. The V gene lost 3 bases and the J gene lost 5 bases, with 17 bases spanning the gap. This CDR3 is 15 amino acids long. This CDR3 reads CASSFLSGGFNEQYF. The CDR3 bases are TGTGCCAGCAGCTTCTTGTCCGGGGGATTTAACGAGCAGTACTTC.

V is TRBV28 and J is TRBJ1-1, with D unresolved. Germline loops: CDR1 MDHEN, CDR2 SYDVKM. V lost 6 bases and J lost 3, with 8 bases in between. This CDR3 comprises 12 residues. CDR3 amino acids: CASRVRDTEAFF. The DNA of the CDR3 is TGTGCCAGCAGGGTGCGGGACACTGAAGCTTTCTTT.

The chain carries TRBV6-5 and TRBJ1-1; D not certain. There are 14 residues in the CDR3. The V end lost 0 bases, the J end lost 2 bases, and 7 bases lay between the germline ends. The germline gives CDR1 MNHEY, CDR2 SVGAGI. CDR3 DNA: TGTGCCAGCAGTTACTCGGCGGGCAACACTGAAGCTTTCTTT. Translation gives CASSYSAGNTEAFF.

The chain is built from TRBV4-1 and TRBJ1-1; tentatively, D is TRBD1 (6 bases). This CDR3 spans 15 amino acids. The V end was cut by 3 bases, the J end by 1 base, with 12 bases between. The germline gives CDR1 MGHRA, CDR2 YSYEKL. CDR3 residues: CASSQLTTGNTEAFF. Written as DNA, the CDR3 is TGCGCCAGCAGCCAGCTTACGACAGGGAACACTGAAGCTTTCTTT.

The rearrangement uses TRBV28 and TRBJ1-4; the D is unclear. The CDR3 length is 15 residues. Trimming stripped 7 bases from V and 0 bases from J, with 12 bases between. Germline V gene sequence: CDR1 MDHEN, CDR2 SYDVKM. This CDR3 reads CASTRVGSTNEKLFF. Written as DNA, the CDR3 is TGTGCCAGCACCAGAGTGGGTTCAACTAATGAAAAACTGTTTTTT.

This clone was counted once. The rearrangement links TRBV27 to TRBJ2-1, with D perhaps TRBD1 or TRBD2 (5 bases each). The ends were cut back, 7 bases at V and 4 bases at J, with 20 bases in the middle. CDR1 is MNHEY, CDR2 SMNVEV, per germline (reference sequence). This CDR3 is 16 amino acids long. CDR3 protein: CASTDLGRKGYNEQFF. The CDR3 nucleotides are TGTGCCAGCACCGACCTGGGACGCAAGGGGTACAATGAGCAGTTCTTC.